Listed below are T cell receptor beta chains from one sample, sequenced in a study of blood T cell repertoires in COVID-19. Profiled with immunoSEQ multiplex PCR; TCRdb holds only in-frame clones, not every one. The sample lists under 200,000 clones, approximately 80% occurring once. Sequencing was done on a sample of PBMCs or T cells enriched from blood (not recorded which). The receptors shown here come from a woman aged 60 to 75 who had recovered from COVID-19. Both conserved end residues are trimmed from each CDR3. The size field is filled for only some rows; it gives once, few, many or a size class.

clone_size j_call v_call cdr3_aa
few TRBJ1-1 TRBV30 AWSGKRQEGAF
- TRBJ1-2 TRBV5-1 ASSLEGDYGYT
- TRBJ1-1 TRBV19 ASILRGNTEAF
- TRBJ2-2 TRBV11-3 AIRTEGNTGELF
- TRBJ1-2 TRBV9 ASSPRGWANYGYT
- TRBJ2-1 TRBV7-9 ASSSGPGQGEFFEQF
- TRBJ1-3 TRBV2 ASSTQGSGNTIY
- TRBJ2-1 TRBV7-6 ASSPIWEGQGNNEQF
- TRBJ1-1 TRBV12-5 ASSRYTEAF
once TRBJ1-2 TRBV6-5 ASSSRYRVSEHGYT
- TRBJ2-7 TRBV27 ASRTRAAYEQY
- TRBJ2-1 TRBV5-1 ASSTTSGYNEQF
once TRBJ1-2 TRBV3-1/TRBV3-2 ASSQDGTGREVRGYT
- TRBJ1-2 TRBV30 AWQIGGLLGYT
- TRBJ1-3 TRBV6-5 ASPSGPGNTIY
- TRBJ2-4 TRBV4-1 ASSQDFQGWDIQY
- TRBJ1-4 TRBV5-1 ASSPDRGYEKLF
- TRBJ2-7 TRBV7-9 ASSLGVLVGDRGLYEQY
- TRBJ2-1 TRBV7-3 ASSRAGVEQF
- TRBJ1-2 TRBV30 AWRRPGQYGYT
- TRBJ2-5 TRBV30 AWGGQAYGGTQY
- TRBJ2-5 TRBV9 ASSGTSGRAYETQY
- TRBJ1-3 TRBV7-9 ASSLRQGAGNTIY
- TRBJ1-5 TRBV5-1 ASSLEAGGSSNQPQH
few TRBJ1-3 TRBV4-1 ASSHTGQGRLSSGNTIY
- TRBJ1-6 TRBV6-5 ASSYRRQGSSPLH
- TRBJ2-2 TRBV7-2 ASSFQQGAGGELF
once TRBJ1-2 TRBV29-1 SANPSGTEYGYT
- TRBJ2-2 TRBV10-1 ATRQGSTGELF
- TRBJ2-1 TRBV30 AWSRWGVPYNEQF
- TRBJ2-7 TRBV5-1 ASSFAGQTYEQY
- TRBJ1-4 TRBV9 ASSVWEVLGEKLF
- TRBJ2-7 TRBV30 AWDIYYEQY
- TRBJ2-1 TRBV2 ASSGLAGNEQF
once TRBJ2-1 TRBV6-5 ASSYTRTGPTTRQF
once TRBJ2-1 TRBV10-3 AISESFYEQF
- TRBJ1-6 TRBV12-2 ASRLPWGQGNSPLH
- TRBJ1-6 TRBV30 AWSVTRADSPLH
- TRBJ1-1 TRBV5-1 ASSLDQGSVVTEAF
- TRBJ1-4 TRBV6-1 ASSENRGREKLF
- TRBJ1-2 TRBV5-5 ASSPGGQGARYGYT
once TRBJ2-5 TRBV28 ASSLTSGIQETQY
- TRBJ2-2 TRBV5-4 ASSLVSTGELF
- TRBJ1-2 TRBV30 AWRQGANYGYT
- TRBJ2-1 TRBV29-1 SVWDRNEQF